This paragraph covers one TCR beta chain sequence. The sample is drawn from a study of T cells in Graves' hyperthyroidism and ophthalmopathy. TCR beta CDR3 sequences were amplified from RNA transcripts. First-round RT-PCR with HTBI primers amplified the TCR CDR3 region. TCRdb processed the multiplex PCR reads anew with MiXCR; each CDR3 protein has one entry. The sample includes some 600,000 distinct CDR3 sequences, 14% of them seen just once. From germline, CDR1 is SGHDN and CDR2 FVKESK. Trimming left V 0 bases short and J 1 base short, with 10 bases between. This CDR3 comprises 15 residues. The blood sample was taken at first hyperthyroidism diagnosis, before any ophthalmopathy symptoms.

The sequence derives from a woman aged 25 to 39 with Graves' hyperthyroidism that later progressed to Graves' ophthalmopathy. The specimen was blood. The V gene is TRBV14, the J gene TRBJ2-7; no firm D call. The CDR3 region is CASSQERDGSYEQYF. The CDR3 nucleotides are TGTGCCAGCAGCCAAGAGCGAGACGGGTCCTACGAGCAGTACTTC.